This entry concerns a single TCR beta chain. Its cognate antigen is unknown. The data were obtained in a study of shared clonotypes between healthy human individuals. CDR3 length: 15 residues. V gave up 0 bases and J gave up 2 bases, with 9 bases separating them. Germline values: CDR1 SGHDT, CDR2 YYEEEE. Terminally differentiated effector memory CD45RA+ cells were left out of the naive CD8 fraction, which was CD45RO-negative and positively selected for CCR7. The assay was immunoSEQ multiplex PCR, and TCRdb's table has in-frame clones only and misses some. The repertoire holds 1.5 million to 2.5 million clones, with approximately 95% as singletons. Study results and limitations: Only blood underwent sampling, and tissue repertoires likely differ. Generally, estimated richness proved larger in naive subsets than it did in memory subsets. Generation probability values for non-shared clonotypes were lower than those for clonotypes shared by all four donors.

Sequenced sample: naive CD8+ T cells sorted from blood. This TCR derives from a man aged 18 to 29 in good health. The chain joins TRBV5-6 to TRBJ1-5; the D gene is possibly TRBD1 (6 bases). The CDR3 protein is CASSLEGVGNQPQHF. The CDR3 DNA reads TGTGCCAGCAGCTTGGAGGGGGTTGGCAATCAGCCCCAGCATTTT.